The clone carrying this T cell receptor beta chain was detected only a few times. The antigen is undetermined. Here immunoSEQ multiplex PCR was the method, and the copy in TCRdb shows in-frame clones only, minus some. The sample contains about 9,400 clones, approximately 79% of which appear only once. These data are taken from a study of T cell clonotyping in hematopoietic cell transplantation. Study-level findings and limits: After transplant, recipient diversity fell while pathologically expanded clonotypes grew through day 180. Higher Inverse Simpson Index values in graft donor and pretransplant recipient predicted broader posttransplant TCR diversity.

The V gene lost 1 base and the J gene lost 2 bases, with 9 bases spanning the gap. Germline V CDR1 and CDR2: LGHNA, YNFKEQ. The CDR3 is 15 residues long. This specimen consisted of PBMCs, obtained 180 days after allogeneic stem cell transplant. This clonotype was obtained from a male patient aged 35-55 years who had an allogeneic stem cell transplant from a related donor, so the T cells may come from the graft donor. Some clones in this sample may be carry-over from other donors' samples. The rearrangement links TRBV4-2 to TRBJ1-3; D may be TRBD1 (6 bases). CDR3 sequence (DNA): TGTGCCAGCAGCCAAGCGAGGACAGCTGGAAACACCATATATTTT. Amino acids: CASSQARTAGNTIYF.